The TCR beta chain described here comes from a study of shared clonotypes between healthy human individuals. This CDR3 has 14 amino acids. Between the trimmed V and J ends, which lost 2 bases and 5 bases, there was a span of 14 bases. Germline-derived CDR1 and CDR2 are SGHRS and YFSETQ. The table came from immunoSEQ multiplex PCR; TCRdb's copy has only in-frame clones and leaves some out. The sample holds around 200,000 clones, around 63% seen once. The sequence came from a man aged 25-45 years in good health. The chain combines TRBV5-1 with TRBJ2-7, with D perhaps matching TRBD1 or TRBD2 (5 bases each). Sequencing was carried out using memory CD4+ T cells sorted from blood. Noted subset: CD45RA-negative fraction. The CDR3 spells CASSLIRGRDEQYF. CDR3 sequence (DNA): TGCGCCAGCAGCTTAATTCGGGGCCGCGACGAGCAGTACTTC.